The TCR beta chain under discussion was sequenced for a study of beta chain features in type 1 diabetes. The whole isolated RNA underwent reverse transcription, so sequencing captured expressed TCRB transcripts. Clones were sequenced by immunoSEQ multiplex PCR, and TCRdb holds only the in-frame ones, with some missing. The repertoire includes about 150,000 clones, roughly 53% of them detected once, and 0.35% to 0.45% sits in the top ten. V was trimmed by 5 bases and J by 2 bases, leaving 18 bases between them. The CDR3 extends over 16 amino acids. Germline V gene sequence: CDR1 SEHNR, CDR2 FQNEAQ (reference sequence).

The J gene is TRBJ1-1, the V gene TRBV7-9; D is perhaps TRBD1 (5 bases). Sequenced sample: Tregs from blood. The TCR was taken from a young man in good health. CDR3 in DNA: TGTGCCAGCAGCCATGAGCGGGGCACACCAAACACTGAAGCTTTCTTT. Amino acid sequence: CASSHERGTPNTEAFF.